This TCR beta chain was captured in a study of blood T cell repertoires in COVID-19. The wider study: The samples span acute and convalescent COVID-19 from the United States, Italy and Spain. Sources were T cells, B-cell-depleted T cells, or PBMCs; the material itself was cDNA or gDNA.

The table lists this clone with many counts. How the authors handled the data: Amplifying reference gene primers gave estimates of nucleated cell counts. Generated by immunoSEQ multiplex PCR, the TCRdb table keeps only in-frame clones and is missing some. V, J and clone size are taken as reported in that table, and D and trimming were inferred from the DNA itself. The sample records around 100,000 clones, 70% to 85% being singletons. Sequences were obtained from peripheral blood. This receptor was obtained from a woman aged 55-70 years with acute or convalescent COVID-19.

The CDR3 DNA is TGTGCCAGCAGCTTAATTACAAACACTGAAGCTTTCTTT. It is translated as CASSLITNTEAFF. V gene TRBV7-3 combines with J gene TRBJ1-1; D is uncertain. The length of the CDR3 is 13 residues. Germline V CDR1 and CDR2: SGHTA, FQGTGA. The ends were cut back, 1 base at V and 2 bases at J, with 5 bases in the middle.